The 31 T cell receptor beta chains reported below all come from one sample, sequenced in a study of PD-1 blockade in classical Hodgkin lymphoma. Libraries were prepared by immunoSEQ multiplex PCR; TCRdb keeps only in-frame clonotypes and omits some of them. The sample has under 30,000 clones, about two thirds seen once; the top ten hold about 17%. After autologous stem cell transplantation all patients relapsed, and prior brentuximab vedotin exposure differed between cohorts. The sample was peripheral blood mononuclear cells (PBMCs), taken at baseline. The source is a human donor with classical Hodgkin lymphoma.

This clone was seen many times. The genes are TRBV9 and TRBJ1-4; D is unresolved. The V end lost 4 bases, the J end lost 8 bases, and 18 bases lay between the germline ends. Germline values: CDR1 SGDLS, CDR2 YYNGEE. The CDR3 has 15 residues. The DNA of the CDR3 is TGTGCCAGCAGCTCCGTCCTATCCGCTACGGAAAAACTGTTTTTT. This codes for CASSSVLSATEKLFF.

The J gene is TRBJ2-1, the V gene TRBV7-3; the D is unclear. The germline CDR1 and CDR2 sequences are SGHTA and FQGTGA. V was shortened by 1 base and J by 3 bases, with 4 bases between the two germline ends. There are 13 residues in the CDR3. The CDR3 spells CASSLSIYNEQFF. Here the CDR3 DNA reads TGTGCCAGCAGCTTAAGCATCTACAATGAGCAGTTCTTC.

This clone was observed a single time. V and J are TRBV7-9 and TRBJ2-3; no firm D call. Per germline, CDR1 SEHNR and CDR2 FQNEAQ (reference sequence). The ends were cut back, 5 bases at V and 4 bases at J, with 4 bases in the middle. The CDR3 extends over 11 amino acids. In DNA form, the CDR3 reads TGTGCCAGCAGCCCCGCAGATACGCAGTATTTT. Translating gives CASSPADTQYF.

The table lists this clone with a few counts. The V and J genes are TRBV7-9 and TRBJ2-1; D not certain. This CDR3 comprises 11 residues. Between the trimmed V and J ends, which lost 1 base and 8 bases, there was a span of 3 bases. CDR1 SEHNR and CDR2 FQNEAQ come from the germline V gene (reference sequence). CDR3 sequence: CASSLGDEQFF. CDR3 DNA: TGTGCCAGCAGCTTAGGGGATGAGCAGTTCTTC.

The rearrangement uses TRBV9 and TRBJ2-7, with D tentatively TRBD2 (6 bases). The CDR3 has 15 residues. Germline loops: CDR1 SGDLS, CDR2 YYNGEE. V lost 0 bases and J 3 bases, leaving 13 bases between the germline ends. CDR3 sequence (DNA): TGTGCCAGCAGCGTAGAGGATAGCGGAGTCTACGAGCAGTACTTC. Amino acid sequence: CASSVEDSGVYEQYF.

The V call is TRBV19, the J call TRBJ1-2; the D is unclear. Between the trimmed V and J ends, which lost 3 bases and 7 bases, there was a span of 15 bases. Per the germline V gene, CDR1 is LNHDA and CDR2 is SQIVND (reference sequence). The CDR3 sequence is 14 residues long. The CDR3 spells CASSMLTTTLGYTF. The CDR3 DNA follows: TGTGCCAGTAGTATGCTCACGACTACTCTTGGCTACACCTTC.

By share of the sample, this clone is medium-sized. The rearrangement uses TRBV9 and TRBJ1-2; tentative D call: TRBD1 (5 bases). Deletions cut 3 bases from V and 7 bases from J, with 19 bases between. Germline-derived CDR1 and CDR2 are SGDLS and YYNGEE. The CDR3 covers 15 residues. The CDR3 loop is CASSAGIDRSGGYTF. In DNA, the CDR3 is TGTGCCAGCAGCGCGGGGATCGACAGATCGGGTGGCTACACCTTC.

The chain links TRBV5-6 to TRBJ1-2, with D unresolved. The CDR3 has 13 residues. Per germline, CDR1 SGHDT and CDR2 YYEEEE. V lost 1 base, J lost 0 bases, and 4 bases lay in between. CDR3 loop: CASSLWTNYGYTF. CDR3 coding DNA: TGTGCCAGCAGCTTGTGGACTAACTATGGCTACACCTTC.

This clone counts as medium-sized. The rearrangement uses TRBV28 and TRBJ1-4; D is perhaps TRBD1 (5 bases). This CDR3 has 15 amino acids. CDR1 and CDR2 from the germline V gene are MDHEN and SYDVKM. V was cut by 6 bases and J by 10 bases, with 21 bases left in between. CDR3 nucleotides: TGTGCCAGCAGCCCCCCAATAGGGGATAGGGGAAAACTGTTTTTT. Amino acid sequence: CASSPPIGDRGKLFF.

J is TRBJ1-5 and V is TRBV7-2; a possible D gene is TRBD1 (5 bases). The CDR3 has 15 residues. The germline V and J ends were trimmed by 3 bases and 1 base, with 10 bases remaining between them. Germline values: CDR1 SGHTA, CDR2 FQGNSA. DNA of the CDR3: TGTGCCAGCAGCTTCGGGGGTAAGAGCAATCAGCCCCAGCATTTT. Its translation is CASSFGGKSNQPQHF.

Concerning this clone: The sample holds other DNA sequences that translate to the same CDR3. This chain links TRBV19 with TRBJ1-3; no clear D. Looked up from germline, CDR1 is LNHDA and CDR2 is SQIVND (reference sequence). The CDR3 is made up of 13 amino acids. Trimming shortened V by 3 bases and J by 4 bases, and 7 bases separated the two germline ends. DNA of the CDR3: TGTGCCAGTAGTATTTTAACCGGAAACACCATATATTTT. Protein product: CASSILTGNTIYF. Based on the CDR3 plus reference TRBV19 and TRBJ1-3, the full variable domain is DGGITQSPKYLFRKEGQNVTLSCEQNLNHDAMYWYRQDPGQGLRLIYYSQIVNDFQKGDIAEGYSVSREKKESFPLTVTSAQKNPTAFYLCASSILTGNTIYFGEGSWLTVV.

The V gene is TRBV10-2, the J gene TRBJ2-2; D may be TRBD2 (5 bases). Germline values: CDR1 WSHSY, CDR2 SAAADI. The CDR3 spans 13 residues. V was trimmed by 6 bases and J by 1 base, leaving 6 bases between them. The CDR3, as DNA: TGCGCCAGCAGGGACTTGAACACCGGGGAGCTGTTTTTT. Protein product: CASRDLNTGELFF.

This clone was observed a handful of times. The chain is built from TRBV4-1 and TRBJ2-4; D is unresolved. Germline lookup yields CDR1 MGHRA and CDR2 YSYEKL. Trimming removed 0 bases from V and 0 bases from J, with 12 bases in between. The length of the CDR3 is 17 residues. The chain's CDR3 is CASSQEVELLAKNIQYF. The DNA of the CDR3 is TGCGCCAGCAGCCAAGAGGTGGAGTTGCTAGCCAAAAACATTCAGTACTTC.

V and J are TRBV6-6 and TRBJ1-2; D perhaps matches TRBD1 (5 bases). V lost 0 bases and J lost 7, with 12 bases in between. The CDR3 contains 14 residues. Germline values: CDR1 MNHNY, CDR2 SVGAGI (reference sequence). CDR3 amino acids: CASSYSHPGFGYTF. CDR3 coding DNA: TGTGCCAGCAGTTACTCGCATCCAGGGTTTGGCTACACCTTC.

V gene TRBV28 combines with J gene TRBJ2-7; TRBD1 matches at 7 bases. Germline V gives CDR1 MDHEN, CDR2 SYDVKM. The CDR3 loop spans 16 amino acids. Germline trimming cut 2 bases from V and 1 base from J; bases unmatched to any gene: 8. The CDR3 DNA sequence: TGTGCCAGCAGTTTAGAGGCAGGGGGAATTTCCTACGAGCAGTACTTC. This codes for CASSLEAGGISYEQYF.

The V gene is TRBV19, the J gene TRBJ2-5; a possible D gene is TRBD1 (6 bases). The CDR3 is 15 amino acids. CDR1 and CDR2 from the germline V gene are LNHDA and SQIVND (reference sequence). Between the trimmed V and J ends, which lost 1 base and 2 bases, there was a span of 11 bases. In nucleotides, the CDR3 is TGTGCCAGTAGTATAGGGGGACAACCTCAAGAGACCCAGTACTTC. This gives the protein CASSIGGQPQETQYF.

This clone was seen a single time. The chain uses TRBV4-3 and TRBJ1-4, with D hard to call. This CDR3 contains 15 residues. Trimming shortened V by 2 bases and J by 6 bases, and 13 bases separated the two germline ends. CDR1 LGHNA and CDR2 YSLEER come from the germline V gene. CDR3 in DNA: TGCGCCAGCAGCCAATATTACGGGGATTATGAAAAACTGTTTTTT. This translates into CASSQYYGDYEKLFF.

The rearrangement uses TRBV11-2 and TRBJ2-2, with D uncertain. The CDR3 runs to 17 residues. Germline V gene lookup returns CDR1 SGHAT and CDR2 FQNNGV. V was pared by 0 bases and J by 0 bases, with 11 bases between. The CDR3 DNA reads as TGTGCCAGCAGCTTAGATAGTGGCAGAACGAACACCGGGGAGCTGTTTTTT. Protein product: CASSLDSGRTNTGELFF.

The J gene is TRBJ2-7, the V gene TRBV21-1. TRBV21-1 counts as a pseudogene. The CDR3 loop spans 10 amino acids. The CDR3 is CASRNYEQYF. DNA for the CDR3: TGTGCCAGCAGGAACTACGAGCAGTACTTC.

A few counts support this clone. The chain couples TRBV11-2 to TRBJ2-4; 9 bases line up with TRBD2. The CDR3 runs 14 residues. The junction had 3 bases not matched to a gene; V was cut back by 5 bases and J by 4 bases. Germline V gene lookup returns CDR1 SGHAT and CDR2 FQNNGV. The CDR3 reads CASSPSGAKNIQYF. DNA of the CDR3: TGTGCCAGCAGCCCTAGCGGGGCTAAAAACATTCAGTACTTC.

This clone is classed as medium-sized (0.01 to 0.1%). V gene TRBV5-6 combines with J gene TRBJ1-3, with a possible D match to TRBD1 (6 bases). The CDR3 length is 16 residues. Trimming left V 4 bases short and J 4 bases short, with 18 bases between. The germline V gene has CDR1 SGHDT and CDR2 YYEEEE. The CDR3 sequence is CASSVRGPFVGNTIYF. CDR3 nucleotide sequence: TGTGCCAGCAGCGTCCGGGGGCCGTTCGTGGGAAACACCATATATTTT.

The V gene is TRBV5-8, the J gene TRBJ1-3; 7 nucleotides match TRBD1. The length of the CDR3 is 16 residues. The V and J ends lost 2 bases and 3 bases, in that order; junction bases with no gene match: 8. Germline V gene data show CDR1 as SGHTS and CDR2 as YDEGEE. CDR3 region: CASSFRTGSNGNTIYF. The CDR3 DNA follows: TGTGCCAGCAGCTTTCGGACAGGCTCCAATGGAAACACCATATATTTT. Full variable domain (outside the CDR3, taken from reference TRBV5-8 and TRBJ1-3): EAGVTQSPTHLIKTRGQQATLRCSPISGHTSVYWYQQALGLGLQFLLWYDEGEERNRGNFPPRFSGRQFPNYSSELNVNALELEDSALYLCASSFRTGSNGNTIYFGEGSWLTVV.

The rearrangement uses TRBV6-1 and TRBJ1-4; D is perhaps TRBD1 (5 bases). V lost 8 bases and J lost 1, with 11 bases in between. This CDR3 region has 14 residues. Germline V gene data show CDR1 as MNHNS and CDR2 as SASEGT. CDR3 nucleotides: TGTGCCAGCCTCCGGGGGAAAACTAATGAAAAACTGTTTTTT. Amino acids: CASLRGKTNEKLFF.

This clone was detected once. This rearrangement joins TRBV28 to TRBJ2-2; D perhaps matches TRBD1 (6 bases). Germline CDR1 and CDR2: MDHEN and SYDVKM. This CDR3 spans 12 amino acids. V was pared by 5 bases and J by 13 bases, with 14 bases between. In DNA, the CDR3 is TGTGCCAGCAGTCCATCAGGGGAAAGGCTGTTTTTT. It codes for CASSPSGERLFF.

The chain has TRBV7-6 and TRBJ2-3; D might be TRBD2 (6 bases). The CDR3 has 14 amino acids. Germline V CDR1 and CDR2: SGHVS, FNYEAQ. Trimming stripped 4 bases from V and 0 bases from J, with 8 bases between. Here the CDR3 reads CASSSLASTDTQYF. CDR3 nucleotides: TGTGCCAGCAGCTCCCTAGCGAGCACAGATACGCAGTATTTT.

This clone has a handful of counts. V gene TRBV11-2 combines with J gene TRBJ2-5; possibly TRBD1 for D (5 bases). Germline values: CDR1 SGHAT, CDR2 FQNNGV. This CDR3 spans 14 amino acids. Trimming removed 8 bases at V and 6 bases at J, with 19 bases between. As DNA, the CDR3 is TGTGCCAGCTCGGGTGGGGCCAACTTAAAGACCCAGTACTTC. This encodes CASSGGANLKTQYF.

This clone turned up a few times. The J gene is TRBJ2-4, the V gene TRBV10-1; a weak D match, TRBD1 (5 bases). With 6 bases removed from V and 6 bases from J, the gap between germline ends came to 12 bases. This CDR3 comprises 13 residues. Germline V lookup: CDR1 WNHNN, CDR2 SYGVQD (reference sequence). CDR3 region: CASSLSQGNIQYF. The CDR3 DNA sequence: TGCGCCAGCAGCCTAAGTCAGGGAAACATTCAGTACTTC.

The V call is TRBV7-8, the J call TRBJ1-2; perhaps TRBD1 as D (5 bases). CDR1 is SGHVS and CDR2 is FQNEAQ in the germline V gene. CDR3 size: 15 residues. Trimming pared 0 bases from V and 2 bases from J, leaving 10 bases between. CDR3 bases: TGTGCCAGCAGCTTAGCGACAGATAGGAACTATGGCTACACCTTC. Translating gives CASSLATDRNYGYTF.

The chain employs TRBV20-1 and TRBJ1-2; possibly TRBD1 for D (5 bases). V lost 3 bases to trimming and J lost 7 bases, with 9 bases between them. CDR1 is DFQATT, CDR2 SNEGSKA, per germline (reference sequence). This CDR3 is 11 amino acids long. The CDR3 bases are TGCAGTGCTAGGGGGGGGTCTGGCTACACCTTC. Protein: CSARGGSGYTF.

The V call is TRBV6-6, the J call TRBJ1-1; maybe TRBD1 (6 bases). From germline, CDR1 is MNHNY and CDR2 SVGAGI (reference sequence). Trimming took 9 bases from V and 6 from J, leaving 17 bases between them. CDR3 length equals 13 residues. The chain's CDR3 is CASTLGGGPEAFF. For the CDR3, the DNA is TGTGCCAGTACCCTAGGGGGGGGGCCTGAAGCTTTCTTT.

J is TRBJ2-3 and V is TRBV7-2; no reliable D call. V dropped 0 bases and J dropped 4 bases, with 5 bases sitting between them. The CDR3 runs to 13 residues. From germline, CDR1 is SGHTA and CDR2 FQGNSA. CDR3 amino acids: CASSLAGPDTQYF. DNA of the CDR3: TGTGCCAGCAGCTTAGCAGGGCCAGATACGCAGTATTTT.